This T cell receptor beta chain is drawn from a study of shared clonotypes between healthy human individuals. Study findings and constraints: Since donors were few, the genetic and exposure-history diversity represented was limited. Around 5% of naive CD4 clonotypes were common to a few donors.

Splitting of CD4+ cells produced CD45RA+ naive and CD45RA-negative memory subsets. As handled by the study authors: As immunoSEQ supplied junction-only sequences (without quality scores), filtering differed. Using immunoSEQ multiplex PCR, the repertoire was profiled, and TCRdb retains in-frame clones only, with some absent. V and J calls and clone size are those listed in that table; D and trimming were worked out from the DNA. The table has about 2.4 million clones, 80% to 95% seen once. V trimming: 2 bases; J trimming: 3 bases; junction bases outside the gene matches: 13. The CDR3 sequence is 18 residues long. Per germline, CDR1 MNHEY and CDR2 SMNVEV (reference sequence). Regarding this clone: Antigen specificity is unknown.

The rearrangement uses TRBV27 and TRBJ2-7; 10 bases fit TRBD2. This sequence was found in a man younger than 35 in good health. Some clones in this sample may be carry-over from other donors' samples. The sample consisted of naive CD4+ T cells from PBMCs. Subset noted: CD45RA+ positively selected. The DNA of the CDR3 is TGTGCCAGCAGTTTAAAGTTGAGGCTAGCGGGAGCGGGCTACGAGCAGTACTTC. Residues: CASSLKLRLAGAGYEQYF.